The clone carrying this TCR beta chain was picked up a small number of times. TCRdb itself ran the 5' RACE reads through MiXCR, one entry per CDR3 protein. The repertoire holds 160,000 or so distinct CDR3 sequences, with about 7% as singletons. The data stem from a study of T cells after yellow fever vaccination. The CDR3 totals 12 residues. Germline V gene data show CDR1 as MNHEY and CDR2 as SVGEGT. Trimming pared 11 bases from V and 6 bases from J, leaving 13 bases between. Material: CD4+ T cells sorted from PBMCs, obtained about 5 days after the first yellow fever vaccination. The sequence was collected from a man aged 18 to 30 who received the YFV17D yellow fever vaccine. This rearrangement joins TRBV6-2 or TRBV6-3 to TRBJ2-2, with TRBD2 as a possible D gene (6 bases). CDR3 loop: CAGTGTAGELFF. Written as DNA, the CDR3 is TGTGCCGGGACCGGGACTGCCGGGGAGCTGTTTTTT.